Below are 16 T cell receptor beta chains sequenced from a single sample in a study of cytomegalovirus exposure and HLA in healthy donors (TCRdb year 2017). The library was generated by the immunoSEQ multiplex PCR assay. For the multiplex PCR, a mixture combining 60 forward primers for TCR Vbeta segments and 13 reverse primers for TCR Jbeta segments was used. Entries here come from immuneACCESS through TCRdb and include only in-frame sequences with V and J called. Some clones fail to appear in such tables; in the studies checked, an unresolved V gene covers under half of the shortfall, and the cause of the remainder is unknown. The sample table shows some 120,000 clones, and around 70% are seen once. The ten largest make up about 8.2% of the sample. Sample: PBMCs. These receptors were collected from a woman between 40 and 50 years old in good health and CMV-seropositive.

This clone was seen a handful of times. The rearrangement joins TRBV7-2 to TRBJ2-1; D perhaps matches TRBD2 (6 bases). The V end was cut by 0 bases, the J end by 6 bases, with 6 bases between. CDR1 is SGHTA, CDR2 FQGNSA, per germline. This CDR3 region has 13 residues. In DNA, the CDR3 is TGTGCCAGCAGCTTAGCACTAGCCAATGAGCAGTTCTTC. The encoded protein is CASSLALANEQFF. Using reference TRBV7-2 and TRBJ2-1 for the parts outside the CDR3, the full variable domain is GAGVSQSPSNKVTEKGKDVELRCDPISGHTALYWYRQSLGQGLEFLIYFQGNSAPDKSGLPSDRFSAERTGGSVSTLTIQRTQQEDSAVYLCASSLALANEQFFGPGTRLTVL.

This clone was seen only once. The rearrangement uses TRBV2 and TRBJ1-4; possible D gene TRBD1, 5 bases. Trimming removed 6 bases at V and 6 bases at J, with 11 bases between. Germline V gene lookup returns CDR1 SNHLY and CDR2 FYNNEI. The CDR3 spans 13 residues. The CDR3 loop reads CASRDILDEKLFF. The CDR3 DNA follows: TGTGCCAGCAGGGACATTCTGGATGAAAAACTGTTTTTT.

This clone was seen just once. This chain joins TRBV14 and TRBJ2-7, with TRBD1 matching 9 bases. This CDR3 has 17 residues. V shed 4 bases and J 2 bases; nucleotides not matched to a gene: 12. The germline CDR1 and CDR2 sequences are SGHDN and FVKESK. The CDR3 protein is CASSRPPWTGVTYEQYF. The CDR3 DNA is TGTGCCAGCAGCCGGCCCCCCTGGACAGGGGTCACCTACGAGCAGTACTTC.

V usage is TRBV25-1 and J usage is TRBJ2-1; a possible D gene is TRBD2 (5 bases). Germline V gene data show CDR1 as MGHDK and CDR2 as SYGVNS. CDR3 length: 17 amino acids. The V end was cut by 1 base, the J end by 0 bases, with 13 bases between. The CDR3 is CASSESGTFNSYNEQFF. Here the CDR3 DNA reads TGTGCCAGCAGTGAATCGGGAACTTTCAACTCCTACAATGAGCAGTTCTTC.

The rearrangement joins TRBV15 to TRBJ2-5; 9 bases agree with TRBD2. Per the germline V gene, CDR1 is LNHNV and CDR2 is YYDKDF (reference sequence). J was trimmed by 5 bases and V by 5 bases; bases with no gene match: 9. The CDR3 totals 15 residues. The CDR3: CATSGEAGGRETQYF. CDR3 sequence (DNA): TGTGCCACCAGCGGGGAGGCGGGGGGGCGGGAGACCCAGTACTTC.

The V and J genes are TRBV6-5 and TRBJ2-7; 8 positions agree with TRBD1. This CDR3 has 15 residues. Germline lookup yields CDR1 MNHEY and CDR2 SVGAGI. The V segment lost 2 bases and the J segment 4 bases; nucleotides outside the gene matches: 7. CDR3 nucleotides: TGTGCCAGCAGTTACCCCCGACAGGGGAGGTACGAGCAGTACTTC. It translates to CASSYPRQGRYEQYF.

CDR3 DNA sequence: TGCGCCAGCAGCCAAGATCCAACAGGCATCCTCAATCAGCCCCAGCATTTT. Translated, it gives CASSQDPTGILNQPQHF. The rearrangement uses TRBV4-1 and TRBJ1-5; D perhaps matches TRBD1 (5 bases). This CDR3 is 17 amino acids long. Germline V gene data show CDR1 as MGHRA and CDR2 as YSYEKL. Trimming stripped 0 bases from V and 3 bases from J, with 15 bases between.

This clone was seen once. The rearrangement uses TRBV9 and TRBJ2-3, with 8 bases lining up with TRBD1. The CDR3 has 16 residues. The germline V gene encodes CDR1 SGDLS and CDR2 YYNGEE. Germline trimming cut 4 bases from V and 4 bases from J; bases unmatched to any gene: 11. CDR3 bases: TGTGCCAGCAGCCCACGGACAGGGAAGGAATCAGATACGCAGTATTTT. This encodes CASSPRTGKESDTQYF.

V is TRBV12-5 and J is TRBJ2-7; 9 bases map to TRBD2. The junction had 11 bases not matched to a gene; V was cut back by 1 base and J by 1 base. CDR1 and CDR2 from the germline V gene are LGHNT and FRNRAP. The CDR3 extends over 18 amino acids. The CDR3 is CASGLGQAGGLTSYEQYF. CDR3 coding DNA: TGTGCTAGTGGTTTGGGGCAAGCGGGGGGCCTAACGTCCTACGAGCAGTACTTC.

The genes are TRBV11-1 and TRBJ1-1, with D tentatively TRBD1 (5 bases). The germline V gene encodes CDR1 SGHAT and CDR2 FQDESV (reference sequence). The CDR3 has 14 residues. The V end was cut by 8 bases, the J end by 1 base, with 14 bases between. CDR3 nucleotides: TGTGCCAGCGGCACTCACGACAGGAACACTGAAGCTTTCTTT. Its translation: CASGTHDRNTEAFF.

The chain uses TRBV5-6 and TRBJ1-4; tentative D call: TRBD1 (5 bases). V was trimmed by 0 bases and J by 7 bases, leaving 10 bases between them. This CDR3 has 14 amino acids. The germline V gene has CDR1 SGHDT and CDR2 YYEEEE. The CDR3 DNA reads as TGTGCCAGCAGCTTGGGGGGCGCAGGTGAAAAACTGTTTTTT. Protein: CASSLGGAGEKLFF. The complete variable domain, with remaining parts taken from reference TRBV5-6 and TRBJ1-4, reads DAGVTQSPTHLIKTRGQQVTLRCSPKSGHDTVSWYQQALGQGPQFIFQYYEEEERQRGNFPDRFSGHQFPNYSSELNVNALLLGDSALYLCASSLGGAGEKLFFGSGTQLSVL.

The DNA of the CDR3 is TGTGCCAGCAGTGAAGTCTCGAACACTGAAGCTTTCTTT. It translates to CASSEVSNTEAFF. The genes are TRBV2 and TRBJ1-1; no definite D call. The length of the CDR3 is 13 residues. Germline CDR1 reads SNHLY; CDR2 reads FYNNEI. Trimming left V 1 base short and J 1 base short, with 4 bases between.

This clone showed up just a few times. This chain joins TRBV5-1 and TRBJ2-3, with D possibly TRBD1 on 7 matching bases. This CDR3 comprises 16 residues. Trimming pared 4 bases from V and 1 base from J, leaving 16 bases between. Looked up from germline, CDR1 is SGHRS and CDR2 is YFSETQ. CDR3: CASSRGTVHGTDTQYF. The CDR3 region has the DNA TGCGCCAGCAGCCGCGGGACAGTACACGGCACAGATACGCAGTATTTT.

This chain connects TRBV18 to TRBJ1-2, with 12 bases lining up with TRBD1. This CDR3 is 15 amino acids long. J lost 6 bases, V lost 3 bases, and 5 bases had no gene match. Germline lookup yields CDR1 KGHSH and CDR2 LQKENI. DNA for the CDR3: TGTGCCAGCTCACCCGAGGGACAGGGGGCGAATGGCTACACCTTC. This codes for CASSPEGQGANGYTF. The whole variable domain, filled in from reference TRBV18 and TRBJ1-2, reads NAGVMQNPRHLVRRRGQEARLRCSPMKGHSHVYWYRQLPEEGLKFMVYLQKENIIDESGMPKERFSAEFPKEGPSILRIQQVVRGDSAAYFCASSPEGQGANGYTFGSGTRLTVV.

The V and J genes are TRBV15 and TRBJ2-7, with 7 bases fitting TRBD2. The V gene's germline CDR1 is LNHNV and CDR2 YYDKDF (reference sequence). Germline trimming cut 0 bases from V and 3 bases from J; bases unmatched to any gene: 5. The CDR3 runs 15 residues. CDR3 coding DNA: TGTGCCACCAGCAGAGACGGGGGGACCATCTACGAGCAGTACTTC. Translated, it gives CATSRDGGTIYEQYF.

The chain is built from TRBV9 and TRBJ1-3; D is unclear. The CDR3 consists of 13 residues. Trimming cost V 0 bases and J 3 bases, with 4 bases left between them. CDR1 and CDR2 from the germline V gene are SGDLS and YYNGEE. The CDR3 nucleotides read TGTGCCAGCAGCGTAGGAGGTGGAAACACCATATATTTT. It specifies CASSVGGGNTIYF.